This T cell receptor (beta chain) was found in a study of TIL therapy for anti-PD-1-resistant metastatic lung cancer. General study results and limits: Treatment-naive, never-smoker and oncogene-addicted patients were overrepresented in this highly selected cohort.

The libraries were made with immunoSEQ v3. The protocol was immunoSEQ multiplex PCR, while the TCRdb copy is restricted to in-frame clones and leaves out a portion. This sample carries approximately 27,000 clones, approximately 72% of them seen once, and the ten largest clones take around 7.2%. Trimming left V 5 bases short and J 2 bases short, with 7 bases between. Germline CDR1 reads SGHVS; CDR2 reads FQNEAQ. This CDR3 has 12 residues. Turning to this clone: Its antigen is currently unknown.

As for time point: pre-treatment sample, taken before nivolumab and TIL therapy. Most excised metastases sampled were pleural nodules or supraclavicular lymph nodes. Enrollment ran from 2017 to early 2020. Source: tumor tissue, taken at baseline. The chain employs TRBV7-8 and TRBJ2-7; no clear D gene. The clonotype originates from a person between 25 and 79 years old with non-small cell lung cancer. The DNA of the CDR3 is TGTGCCAGCAGCCCCGACACCTACGAGCAGTACTTC. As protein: CASSPDTYEQYF.